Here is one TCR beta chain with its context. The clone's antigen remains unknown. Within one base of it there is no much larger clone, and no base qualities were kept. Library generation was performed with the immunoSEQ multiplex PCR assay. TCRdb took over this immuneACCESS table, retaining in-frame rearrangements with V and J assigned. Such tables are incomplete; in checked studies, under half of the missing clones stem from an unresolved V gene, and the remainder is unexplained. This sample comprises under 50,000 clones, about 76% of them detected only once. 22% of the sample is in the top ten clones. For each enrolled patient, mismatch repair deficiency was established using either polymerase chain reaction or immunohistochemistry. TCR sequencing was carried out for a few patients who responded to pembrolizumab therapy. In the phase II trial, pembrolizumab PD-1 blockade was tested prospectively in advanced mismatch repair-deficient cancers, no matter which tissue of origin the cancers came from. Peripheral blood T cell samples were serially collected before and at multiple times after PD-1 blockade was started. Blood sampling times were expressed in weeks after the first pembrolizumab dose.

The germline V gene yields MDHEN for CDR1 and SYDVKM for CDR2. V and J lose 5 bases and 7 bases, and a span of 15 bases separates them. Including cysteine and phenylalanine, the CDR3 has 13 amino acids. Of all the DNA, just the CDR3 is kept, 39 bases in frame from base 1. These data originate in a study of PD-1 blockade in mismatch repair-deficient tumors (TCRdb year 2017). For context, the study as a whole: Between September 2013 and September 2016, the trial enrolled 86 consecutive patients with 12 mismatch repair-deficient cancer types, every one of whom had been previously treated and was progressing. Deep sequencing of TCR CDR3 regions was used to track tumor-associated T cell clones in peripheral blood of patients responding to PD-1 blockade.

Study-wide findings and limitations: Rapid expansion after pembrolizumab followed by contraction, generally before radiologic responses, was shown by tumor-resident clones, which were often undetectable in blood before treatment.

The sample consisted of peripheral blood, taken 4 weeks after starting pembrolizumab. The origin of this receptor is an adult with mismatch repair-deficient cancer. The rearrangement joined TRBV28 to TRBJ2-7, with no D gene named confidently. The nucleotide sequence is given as TGTGCCAGCAGTCCTACGGTTGCTGGTGAGCAGTACTTC. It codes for CASSPTVAGEQYF.